Detailed here is one T cell receptor (beta chain). Its matching antigen is unknown. These data are taken from a study of shared clonotypes between healthy human individuals. About the study: The cohort had two women and a few men, ages 18 to 49.

The CDR3 has 15 residues. In germline, CDR1 is MNHNS, CDR2 SASEGT. The trim removed 3 bases at V and 2 bases at J, leaving 5 bases unmatched. Sequenced by immunoSEQ multiplex PCR; TCRdb stores in-frame clones only, minus some. Of some 500,000 clones listed, 79% are singletons. Overall study results and limits: Only blood samples were collected, and tissue repertoires likely differ.

The rearrangement joins TRBV6-1 to TRBJ2-7; 9 nucleotides agree with TRBD2. The source of this sequence is a woman aged 40 to 55 in good health. Some clones in this sample may be carry-over from other donors' samples. Sequencing used PBMCs. CDR3: CASSEGLAGPYEQYF. The CDR3 DNA sequence: TGTGCCAGCAGTGAGGGGCTAGCGGGGCCCTACGAGCAGTACTTC.